This is a list of T cell receptor beta chains from one sample in a study of Graves' ophthalmopathy and Graves' hyperthyroidism. TCRdb re-called the multiplex PCR reads through MiXCR, storing one row per CDR3 protein. This sample has 340,000 or so distinct CDR3 sequences, with about a sixth found just once. Source material: peripheral blood. These receptors were collected from an adult man with Graves' ophthalmopathy. Each CDR3 is given with its conserved first and last residue. The D gene is left open where the match is weak. Clone sizes are shown as once, few, many, or a class for an expanded clone.

size: many; D: TRBD1; V: TRBV6-1; J: TRBJ1-6; CDR3: CASSVGTADNSPLHF; DNA: TGTGCCAGCAGTGTGGGGACAGCTGATAATTCACCCCTCCACTTT
size: many; D: -; V: TRBV6-5; J: TRBJ1-5; CDR3: CASSYLMGQPQHF; DNA: TGTGCCAGCAGTTACCTAATGGGTCAGCCCCAGCATTTT
size: many; D: -; V: TRBV7-8; J: TRBJ1-1; CDR3: CASSLGYLSATMNTEAFF; DNA: TGTGCCAGCAGCTTAGGCTACCTCTCAGCGACCATGAACACTGAAGCTTTCTTT
size: many; D: -; V: TRBV5-5; J: TRBJ1-5; CDR3: CASSPSQGGSNQPQHF; DNA: TGTGCCAGCAGTCCCTCCCAGGGTGGGAGCAATCAGCCCCAGCATTTT
size: many; D: -; V: TRBV2; J: TRBJ2-6; CDR3: CASSDRVTGANVLTF; DNA: TGTGCCAGCAGTGACAGGGTAACCGGGGCCAACGTCCTGACTTTC
size: few; D: TRBD1; V: TRBV3-1; J: TRBJ2-5; CDR3: CASSRNRDRAGETQYF; DNA: TGTGCCAGCAGCCGAAACCGGGACAGGGCCGGGGAGACCCAGTACTTC
size: many; D: -; V: TRBV12-3/TRBV12-4; J: TRBJ2-7; CDR3: CASSTQGGDQAYEQYF; DNA: TGTGCCAGCAGTACCCAAGGTGGGGACCAAGCCTACGAGCAGTACTTC
size: once; D: TRBD1; V: TRBV27; J: TRBJ1-1; CDR3: CASSRRDRGQRRDTEAFF; DNA: TGTGCCAGCAGCCGACGGGACAGGGGGCAGAGGAGGGACACTGAAGCTTTCTTT
size: many; D: -; V: TRBV29-1; J: TRBJ2-7; CDR3: CSVEDPNYSYEQYF; DNA: TGCAGCGTTGAAGATCCCAACTACTCCTACGAGCAGTACTTC
size: many; D: -; V: TRBV4-1; J: TRBJ2-7; CDR3: CASSRGGTESSYEQYF; DNA: TGCGCCAGCAGCCGCGGGGGGACAGAGAGCTCCTACGAGCAGTACTTC